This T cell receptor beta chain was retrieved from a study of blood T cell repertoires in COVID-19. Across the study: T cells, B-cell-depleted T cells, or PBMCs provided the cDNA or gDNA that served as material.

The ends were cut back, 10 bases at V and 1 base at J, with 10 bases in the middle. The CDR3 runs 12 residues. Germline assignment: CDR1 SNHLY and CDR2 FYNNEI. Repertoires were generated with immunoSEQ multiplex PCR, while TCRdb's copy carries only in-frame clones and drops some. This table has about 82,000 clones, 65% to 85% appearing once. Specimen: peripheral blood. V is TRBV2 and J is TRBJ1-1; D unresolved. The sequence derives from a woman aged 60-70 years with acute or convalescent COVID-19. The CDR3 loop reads CAIPGENTEAFF. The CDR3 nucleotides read TGTGCCATCCCCGGGGAGAACACTGAAGCTTTCTTT. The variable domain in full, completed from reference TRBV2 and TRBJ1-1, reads EPEVTQTPSHQVTQMGQEVILRCVPISNHLYFYWYRQILGQKVEFLVSFYNNEISEKSEIFDDQFSVERPDGSNFTLKIRSTKLEDSAMYFCAIPGENTEAFFGQGTRLTVV.